A single sample gave rise to the 17 T cell receptor beta chains below, sequenced in a study of CD8+CD57+ T cells in acquired aplastic anemia. The patients chosen for sequencing had shown expansion of CD8+CD57+ cells (detected by flow cytometry). Genomic DNA, the template, was used for profiling of the TCR beta VDJ and CDR3. TCRdb reanalysed the reads using MiXCR and keeps one entry per CDR3 protein. This repertoire shows 310,000 or so distinct CDR3 sequences, roughly 59% found once; its top ten account for under 1.5%. The sequenced sample was sorted CD4+, CD8+, or CD8+CD57+ T cells (not recorded which) from PBMCs. These receptors were obtained from a human donor with aplastic anemia.

The chain carries TRBV10-1 and TRBJ2-7, with unresolved D. Deletions cut 8 bases from V and 0 bases from J, with 17 bases between. Germline assignment: CDR1 WNHNN and CDR2 SYGVQD (reference sequence). This CDR3 region has 15 residues. The chain's CDR3 is CASRYSRLLSYEQYF. Here the CDR3 DNA reads TGCGCCAGCCGTTACTCGAGGCTCCTCTCCTACGAGCAGTACTTC.

This clonotype was seen ten or more times. The chain is built from TRBV12-3 or TRBV12-4 and TRBJ1-4, with a tentative D call TRBD1 (5 bases). The CDR3 totals 12 residues. Deletions cut 3 bases from V and 13 bases from J, with 12 bases between. DNA for the CDR3: TGTGCCAGCAGTTTTGGGGGAGTAGTACTGTTTTTT. This encodes CASSFGGVVLFF.

In this sample, this clonotype turned up many times. The rearrangement joins TRBV9 to TRBJ2-1, with D possibly TRBD2 on 5 matching bases. CDR1 is SGDLS and CDR2 is YYNGEE in the germline V gene. This CDR3 comprises 16 residues. Deletions cut 0 bases from V and 9 bases from J, with 19 bases between. The CDR3 DNA reads TGTGCCAGCAGCGTAGCTCTACTAGGAGTATCGGGTGAGCAGTTCTTC. It encodes CASSVALLGVSGEQFF.

This clonotype was recorded at least ten times. One junction end disagrees with the germline gene, perhaps due to a read error. The chain couples TRBV6-4 to TRBJ1-1; unclear D gene. This CDR3 comprises 11 residues. The germline V gene encodes CDR1 MRHNA and CDR2 SNTAGT. CDR3 residues: CASSSNAEAFF. CDR3 nucleotides: TGTGCCAGCAGTTCGAACGCTGAAGCTTTCTTT.

CDR3 sequence: CASSLAARGQYF. CDR3 DNA sequence: TGTGCCAGCAGCTTAGCGGCCAGGGGGCAGTATTTT. This chain connects TRBV7-6 to TRBJ2-3, with TRBD1 as a possible D gene (6 bases). V was cut by 0 bases and J by 11 bases, with 9 bases left in between. This CDR3 is built from 12 residues. Per germline, CDR1 SGHVS and CDR2 FNYEAQ.

V gene TRBV20-1 combines with J gene TRBJ2-5; D remains ambiguous. CDR1 is DFQATT and CDR2 is SNEGSKA in the germline V gene (reference sequence). CDR3 length: 10 amino acids. Trimming stripped 3 bases from V and 5 bases from J, with 4 bases between. The CDR3 is CSASGETQYF. CDR3 DNA sequence: TGCAGTGCTAGTGGCGAGACCCAGTACTTC.

The CDR3, as DNA: TGCGCCAGCAGTACCGTCCCGGGACAGGGTTCGGATACGCAGTATTTT. Amino acids: CASSTVPGQGSDTQYF. V usage is TRBV10-2 and J usage is TRBJ2-3; 9 bases are shared with TRBD1. V was clipped by 5 bases and J by 6 bases; unmatched bases: 12. This CDR3 comprises 16 residues. The germline V gene has CDR1 WSHSY and CDR2 SAAADI.

The gene calls are TRBV15 and TRBJ1-6; D uncertain. The length of the CDR3 is 16 residues. Trimming took off 4 bases at V and 7 bases at J, with 17 bases between the two ends. From germline, CDR1 is LNHNV and CDR2 YYDKDF (reference sequence). The CDR3 sequence: CATSIITGGLNSPLHF. For the CDR3, the DNA is TGTGCCACCAGCATCATCACCGGAGGGCTAAATTCACCCCTCCACTTT.

This clonotype has at least ten counts. V is TRBV7-6 and J is TRBJ2-3; TRBD2 matches 10 bases. V shed 1 base and J 3 bases; nucleotides not matched to a gene: 4. This CDR3 is 16 amino acids long. Per the germline V gene, CDR1 is SGHVS and CDR2 is FNYEAQ. The CDR3 nucleotides are TGTGCCAGCAGCTTAGGACTAGCGGGTCTTACAGATACGCAGTATTTT. It translates to CASSLGLAGLTDTQYF.

This clonotype was seen at least ten times. The V call is TRBV7-9, the J call TRBJ2-3; D gene unclear. Per germline, CDR1 SEHNR and CDR2 FQNEAQ (reference sequence). The V end was cut by 5 bases, the J end by 6 bases, with 24 bases between. CDR3 size: 17 residues. The CDR3 DNA follows: TGTGCCAGCAGCCAGAAGAGAGGACCCGCGGTTAGCGATACGCAGTATTTT. Its translation is CASSQKRGPAVSDTQYF.

The chain is built from TRBV20-1 and TRBJ2-7; D perhaps matches TRBD1 (7 bases). The V end lost 3 bases, the J end lost 3 bases, and 15 bases lay between the germline ends. CDR1 is DFQATT, CDR2 SNEGSKA, per germline (reference sequence). CDR3 length: 14 residues. CDR3 in amino acids: CSARRPQGGYEQYF. As DNA, the CDR3 is TGCAGTGCTAGGCGGCCTCAGGGGGGCTACGAGCAGTACTTC.

This clonotype came up a few times. The V gene is TRBV7-7, the J gene TRBJ2-7; D remains ambiguous. Germline V gene lookup returns CDR1 SSHAT and CDR2 FNYEAQ (reference sequence). With 5 bases removed from V and 0 bases from J, the gap between germline ends came to 14 bases. CDR3 size: 15 residues. The CDR3 DNA sequence: TGTGCCAGCAGCACCCTACCCTCAGGCTCCTACGAGCAGTACTTC. This gives the protein CASSTLPSGSYEQYF.

J is TRBJ2-5 and V is TRBV11-2; D may be TRBD1 (7 bases). This CDR3 contains 14 residues. V was trimmed by 6 bases and J by 5 bases, leaving 16 bases between them. Germline V lookup: CDR1 SGHAT, CDR2 FQNNGV. This chain's CDR3 is CASRHGGGAETQYF. The CDR3 DNA reads TGTGCCAGCAGGCATGGAGGGGGCGCGGAGACCCAGTACTTC.

The V gene is TRBV5-6, the J gene TRBJ1-6; unclear D gene. V gave up 2 bases and J gave up 1 base, with 4 bases separating them. The CDR3 contains 14 residues. Germline-derived CDR1 and CDR2 are SGHDT and YYEEEE. The CDR3 here is CASSFGSYNSPLHF. The CDR3 DNA sequence: TGTGCCAGCAGCTTCGGATCCTATAATTCACCCCTCCACTTT. Drawing the rest from reference TRBV5-6 and TRBJ1-6, the complete variable domain is DAGVTQSPTHLIKTRGQQVTLRCSPKSGHDTVSWYQQALGQGPQFIFQYYEEEERQRGNFPDRFSGHQFPNYSSELNVNALLLGDSALYLCASSFGSYNSPLHFGNGTRLTVT.

This chain joins TRBV15 and TRBJ1-6; D perhaps matches TRBD1 (6 bases). The ends were cut back, 5 bases at V and 9 bases at J, with 14 bases in the middle. The CDR3 extends over 14 amino acids. Germline-derived CDR1 and CDR2 are LNHNV and YYDKDF (reference sequence). CDR3 nucleotides: TGTGCCACCAGCGGCAGGGGACTGGGTTCACCCCTCCACTTT. This translates into CATSGRGLGSPLHF. The full variable domain, rest sourced from reference TRBV15 and TRBJ1-6, is DAMVIQNPRYQVTQFGKPVTLSCSQTLNHNVMYWYQQKSSQAPKLLFHYYDKDFNNEADTPDNFQSRRPNTSFCFLDIRSPGLGDTAMYLCATSGRGLGSPLHFGNGTRLTVT.

The genes are TRBV15 and TRBJ1-5; a possible D gene is TRBD1 (6 bases). The germline V gene has CDR1 LNHNV and CDR2 YYDKDF (reference sequence). The CDR3 is made up of 19 amino acids. Trimming cost V 0 bases and J 2 bases, with 20 bases left between them. The CDR3, as DNA: TGTGCCACCAGCAGAGACCACAGGGTCGGAGGGTATGGCAATCAGCCCCAGCATTTT. Translation gives CATSRDHRVGGYGNQPQHF.

As concerns this clonotype: One base away lies a much larger clone, so this may be a sequencing read error. This CDR3 is missing its conserved last phenylalanine or tryptophan, likely due to a read error. The rearrangement uses TRBV3-1 and TRBJ2-7; a possible D gene is TRBD2 (5 bases). The CDR3 sequence is 14 residues long. CDR1 LGHDT and CDR2 YNNKEL come from the germline V gene (reference sequence). The V end lost 1 base, the J end lost 4 bases, and 11 bases lay between the germline ends. CDR3 sequence reads: CASSQGSGPYEQYS. For the CDR3, the DNA is TGTGCCAGCAGCCAAGGGAGCGGTCCTTACGAGCAGTACTCC.